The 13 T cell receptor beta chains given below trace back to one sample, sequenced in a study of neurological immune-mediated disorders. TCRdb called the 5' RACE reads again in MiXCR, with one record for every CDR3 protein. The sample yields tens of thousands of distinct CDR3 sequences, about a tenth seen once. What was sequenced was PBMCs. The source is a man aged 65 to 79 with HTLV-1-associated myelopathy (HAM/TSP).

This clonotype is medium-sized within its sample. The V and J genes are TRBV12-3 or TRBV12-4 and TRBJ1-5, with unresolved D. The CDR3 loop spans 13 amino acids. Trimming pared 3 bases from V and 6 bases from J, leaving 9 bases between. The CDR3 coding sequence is TGTGCCAGCAGTTTTCAGGTCGGTCAGCCCCAGCATTTT. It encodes CASSFQVGQPQHF.

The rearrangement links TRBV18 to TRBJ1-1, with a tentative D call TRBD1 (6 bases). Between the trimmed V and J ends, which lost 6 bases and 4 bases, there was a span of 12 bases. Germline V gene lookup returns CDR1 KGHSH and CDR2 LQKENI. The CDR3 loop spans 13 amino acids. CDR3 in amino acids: CASSLDRSTEAFF. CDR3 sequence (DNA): TGTGCCAGCTCCCTAGACAGGAGCACTGAAGCTTTCTTT. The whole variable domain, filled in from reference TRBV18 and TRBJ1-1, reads NAGVMQNPRHLVRRRGQEARLRCSPMKGHSHVYWYRQLPEEGLKFMVYLQKENIIDESGMPKERFSAEFPKEGPSILRIQQVVRGDSAAYFCASSLDRSTEAFFGQGTRLTVV.

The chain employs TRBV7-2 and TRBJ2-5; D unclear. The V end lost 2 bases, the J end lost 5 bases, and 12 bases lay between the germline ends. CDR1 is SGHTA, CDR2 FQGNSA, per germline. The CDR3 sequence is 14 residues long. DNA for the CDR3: TGTGCCAGCAGCTTAACAGTAGAAACGGAGACCCAGTACTTC. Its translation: CASSLTVETETQYF.

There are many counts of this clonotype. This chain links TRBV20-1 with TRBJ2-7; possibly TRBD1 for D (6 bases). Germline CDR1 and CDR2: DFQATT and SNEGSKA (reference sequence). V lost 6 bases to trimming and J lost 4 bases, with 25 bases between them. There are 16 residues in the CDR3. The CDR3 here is CSANGPPGHSLYEQYF. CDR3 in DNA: TGCAGTGCAAACGGCCCCCCGGGACACAGCCTATACGAGCAGTACTTC.

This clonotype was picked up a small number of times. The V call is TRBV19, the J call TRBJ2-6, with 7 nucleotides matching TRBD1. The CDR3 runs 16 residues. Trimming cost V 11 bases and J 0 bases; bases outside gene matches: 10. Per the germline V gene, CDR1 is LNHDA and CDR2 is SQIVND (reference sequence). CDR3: CASMDRSSSGANVLTF. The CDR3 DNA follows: TGTGCCTCAATGGACAGGTCCAGCTCTGGGGCCAACGTCCTGACTTTC.

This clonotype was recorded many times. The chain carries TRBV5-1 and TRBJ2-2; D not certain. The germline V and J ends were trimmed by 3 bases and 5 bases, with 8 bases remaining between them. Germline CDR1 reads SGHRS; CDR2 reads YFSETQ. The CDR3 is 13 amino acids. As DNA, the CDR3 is TGCGCCAGCAGCTCGGGCGAGACCGGGGAGCTGTTTTTT. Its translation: CASSSGETGELFF.

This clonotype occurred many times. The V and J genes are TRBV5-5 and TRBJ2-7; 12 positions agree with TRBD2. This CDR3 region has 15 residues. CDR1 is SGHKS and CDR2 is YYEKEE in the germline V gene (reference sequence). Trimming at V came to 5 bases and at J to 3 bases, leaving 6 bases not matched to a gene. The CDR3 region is CASRPTSGRFYEQYF. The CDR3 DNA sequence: TGTGCCAGCAGGCCGACTAGCGGGAGATTCTACGAGCAGTACTTC.

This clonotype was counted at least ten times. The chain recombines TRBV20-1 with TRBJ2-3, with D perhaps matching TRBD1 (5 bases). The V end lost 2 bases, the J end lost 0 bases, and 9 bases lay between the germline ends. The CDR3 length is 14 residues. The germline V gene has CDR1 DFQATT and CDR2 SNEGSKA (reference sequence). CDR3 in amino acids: CSARKGFSTDTQYF. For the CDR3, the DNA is TGCAGTGCTAGAAAGGGGTTCAGCACAGATACGCAGTATTTT.

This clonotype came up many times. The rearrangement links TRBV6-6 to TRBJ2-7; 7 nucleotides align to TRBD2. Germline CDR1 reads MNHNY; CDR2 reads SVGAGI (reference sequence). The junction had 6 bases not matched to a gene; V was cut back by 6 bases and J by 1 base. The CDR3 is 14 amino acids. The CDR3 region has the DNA TGTGCCAGCAGGGGGAGCGGGGTGTCCTACGAGCAGTACTTC. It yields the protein CASRGSGVSYEQYF.

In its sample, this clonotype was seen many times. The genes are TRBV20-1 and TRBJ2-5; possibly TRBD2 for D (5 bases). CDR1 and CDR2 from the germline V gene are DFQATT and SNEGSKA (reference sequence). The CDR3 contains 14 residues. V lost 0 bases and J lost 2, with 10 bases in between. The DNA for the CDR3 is TGCAGTGCTAGAGATGGAGGATTACAAGAGACCCAGTACTTC. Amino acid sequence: CSARDGGLQETQYF.

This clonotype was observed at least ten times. The CDR3 loop is CASSLDVAREQYF. CDR3 nucleotide sequence: TGCGCCAGCAGCTTGGACGTTGCTCGCGAGCAGTACTTC. V and J are TRBV5-1 and TRBJ2-7; no clear D gene. The V end was cut by 0 bases, the J end by 6 bases, with 10 bases between. The CDR3 totals 13 residues. Germline V CDR1 and CDR2: SGHRS, YFSETQ. Together with reference TRBV5-1 and TRBJ2-7, the CDR3 gives the full variable domain: KAGVTQTPRYLIKTRGQQVTLSCSPISGHRSVSWYQQTPGQGLQFLFEYFSETQRNKGNFPGRFSGRQFSNSRSEMNVSTLELGDSALYLCASSLDVAREQYFGPGTRLTVT.

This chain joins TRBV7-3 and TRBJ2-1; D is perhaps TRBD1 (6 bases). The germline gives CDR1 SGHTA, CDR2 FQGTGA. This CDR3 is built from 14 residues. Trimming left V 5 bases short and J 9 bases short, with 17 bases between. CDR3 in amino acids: CASSLQGSEGEQFF. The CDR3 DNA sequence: TGTGCCAGCAGCCTCCAGGGGAGCGAGGGTGAGCAGTTCTTC.

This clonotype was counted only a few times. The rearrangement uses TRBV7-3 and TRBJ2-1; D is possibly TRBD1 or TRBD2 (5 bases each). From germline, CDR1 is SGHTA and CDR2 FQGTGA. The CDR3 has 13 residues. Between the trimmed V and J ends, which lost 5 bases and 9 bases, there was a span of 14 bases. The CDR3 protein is CASSPRSGTEQFF. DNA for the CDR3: TGTGCCAGCAGCCCCCGATCCGGGACTGAGCAGTTCTTC.